This TCR beta chain is drawn from a study of T cell repertoires in cytomegalovirus infection. V lost 5 bases to trimming and J lost 6 bases, with 10 bases between them. The CDR3 length is 12 residues. Germline-derived CDR1 and CDR2 are LNHDA and SQIVND (reference sequence). TCRdb re-called the reads through MiXCR, storing one row per CDR3 protein. Of hundreds of thousands of distinct CDR3 sequences in the sample, roughly 34% were seen once. Remarks on this clonotype: Its antigen is currently unknown.

The sample was cultured PBMCs, taken from culture after CMV antigen stimulation. The V gene is TRBV19, the J gene TRBJ2-5; no reliable D call. This TCR came from a human donor in good health (CMV status not recorded). Some clones in this sample may be carry-over from other donors' samples. CDR3 in DNA: TGTGCCAGTAGTGTTCAAGGAAAGACCCAGTACTTC. Amino acids: CASSVQGKTQYF.